This TCR beta chain was identified in a study of blood T cell repertoires in COVID-19. On the study more broadly: Nucleic acid was either cDNA or gDNA, and it came from T cells, B-cell-depleted T cells, or PBMCs.

This clone has more than one count but fewer than ten. Study processing details: Counts of nucleated cells, estimated from reference gene primer amplification, were obtained. Sequencing was performed with immunoSEQ multiplex PCR; in TCRdb, only in-frame clones are kept and a portion is missing. V, J and clone size are taken as reported in that table, and D and trimming were inferred from the DNA itself. The data hold about 94,000 clones, with 80% observed a single time. Unmatched junction bases numbered 7, after V lost 10 bases and J lost 3 bases. Germline CDR1 MNHEY, CDR2 SVGAGI. The CDR3 spans 13 residues.

Material for sequencing was peripheral blood. The clonotype was recovered from an elderly woman with acute or convalescent COVID-19. The genes are TRBV6-5 and TRBJ1-2, with TRBD1 identical over 8 bases. CDR3 region: CATRRGQDYGYTF. In nucleotides, the CDR3 is TGTGCCACCAGAAGGGGACAGGACTATGGCTACACCTTC.